The sequence of this T cell receptor beta chain was determined in a study of shared clonotypes between healthy human individuals. General study points: A reduction in generation probabilities was seen for non-shared clonotypes relative to those shared by all four donors.

As for this clone: The target antigen is unknown.

Each of the donors was a healthy adult who was HIV-negative and had not had a recent acute infection or vaccination. Sorted subsets were amplified in replicate PCRs using about 210 ng DNA, approximately 30,000 T cell genomes. Data came from immunoSEQ multiplex PCR; TCRdb stores just in-frame clones and leaves some out. The sample yields about 680,000 clones, around three quarters seen once. Sequenced input: memory CD4+ T cells sorted from blood. Subset defined: CD45RA-negative fraction. The source of this sequence is a woman in her thirties in good health.

The CDR3 sequence is CASSLGRATDTQYF. The CDR3 DNA reads as TGTGCCAGCAGCTTAGGGAGGGCCACAGATACGCAGTATTTT. This sequence joins TRBV7-2 and TRBJ2-3; possibly TRBD2 for D (6 bases). The CDR3 runs 14 residues. From germline, CDR1 is SGHTA and CDR2 FQGNSA. Trimming pared 1 base from V and 2 bases from J, leaving 7 bases between.